The clone carrying this TCR beta chain was counted ten times or more. The antigen is undetermined. The junction departs from the called germline gene at one end, perhaps through a read error. Via MiXCR, TCRdb re-called the 5' RACE reads, giving one row per CDR3 protein. The data hold 310,000 or so distinct CDR3 sequences, with around 9.7% observed a single time. The data derive from a study of identical twins. The V gene's germline CDR1 is MNHEY and CDR2 SVGEGT. The CDR3 extends over 15 amino acids. Overall study results and limits: Cord blood beta clonotypes that were abundant carried fewer insertions, and memory repertoires showed no such trend. Where out-of-frame alpha sequences were twin-shared, they showed excess low generation probability.

These data were likewise used in another study, on yellow fever vaccine responses in identical twins.

Sequenced sample: CD8+ T cells sorted from blood. The V gene is TRBV6-2 or TRBV6-3, the J gene TRBJ2-2, with 8 bases aligning to TRBD2. This clonotype originated in a woman aged 18-35 years in good health. The CDR3 here is CASSINSGNSGELFF. CDR3 nucleotides: TGTGCCAGCAGTATTAATAGCGGGAACTCCGGGGAGCTGTTTTTT.